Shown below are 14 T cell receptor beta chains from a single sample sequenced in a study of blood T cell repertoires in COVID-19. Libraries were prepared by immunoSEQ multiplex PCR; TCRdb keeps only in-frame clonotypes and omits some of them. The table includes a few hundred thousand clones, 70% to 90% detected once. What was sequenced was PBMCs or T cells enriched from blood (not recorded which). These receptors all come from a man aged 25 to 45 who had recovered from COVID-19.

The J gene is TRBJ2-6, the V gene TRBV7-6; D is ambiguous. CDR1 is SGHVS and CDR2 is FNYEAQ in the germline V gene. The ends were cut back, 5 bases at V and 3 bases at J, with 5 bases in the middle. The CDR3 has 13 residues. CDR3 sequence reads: CASSTGGANVLTF. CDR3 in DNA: TGTGCCAGCAGCACGGGTGGGGCCAACGTCCTGACTTTC. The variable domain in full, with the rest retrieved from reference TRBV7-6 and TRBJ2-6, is GAGVSQSPRYKVTKRGQDVALRCDPISGHVSLYWYRQALGQGPEFLTYFNYEAQQDKSGLPNDRFSAERPEGSISTLTIQRTEQRDSAMYRCASSTGGANVLTFGAGSRLTVL.

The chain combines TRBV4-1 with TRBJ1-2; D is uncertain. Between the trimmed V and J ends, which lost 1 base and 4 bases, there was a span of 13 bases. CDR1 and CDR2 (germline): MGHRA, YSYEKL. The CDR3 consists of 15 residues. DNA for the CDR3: TGCGCCAGCAGCCAAGTTGGCCGTTCCTTCTATGGCTACACCTTC. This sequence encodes CASSQVGRSFYGYTF.

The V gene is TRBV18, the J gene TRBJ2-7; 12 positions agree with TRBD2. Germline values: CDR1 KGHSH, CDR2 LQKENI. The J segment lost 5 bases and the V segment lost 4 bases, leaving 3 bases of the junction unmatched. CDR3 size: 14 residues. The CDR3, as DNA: TGTGCCAGCTCACGGACTAGCGGGGTCGACGAGCAGTACTTC. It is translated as CASSRTSGVDEQYF.

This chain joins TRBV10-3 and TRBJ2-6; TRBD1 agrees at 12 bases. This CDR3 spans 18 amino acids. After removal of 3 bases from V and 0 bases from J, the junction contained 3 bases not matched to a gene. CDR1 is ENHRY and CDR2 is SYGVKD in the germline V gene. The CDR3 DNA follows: TGTGCCATCAGTGACCCGGGACAGGGGGCCTCTGGGGCCAACGTCCTGACTTTC. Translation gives CAISDPGQGASGANVLTF.

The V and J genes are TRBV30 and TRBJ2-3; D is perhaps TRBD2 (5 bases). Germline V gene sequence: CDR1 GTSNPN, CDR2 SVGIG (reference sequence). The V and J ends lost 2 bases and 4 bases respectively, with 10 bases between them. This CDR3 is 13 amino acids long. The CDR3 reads CAWSPLAPDTQYF. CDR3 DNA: TGTGCCTGGAGTCCCCTAGCCCCAGATACGCAGTATTTT.

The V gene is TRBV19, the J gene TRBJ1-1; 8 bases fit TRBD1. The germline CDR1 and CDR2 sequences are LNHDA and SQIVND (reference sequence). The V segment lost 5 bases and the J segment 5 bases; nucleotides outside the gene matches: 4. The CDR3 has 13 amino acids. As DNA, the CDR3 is TGTGCCAGTAGTCAACAGGGGGGGACTGAAGCTTTCTTT. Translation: CASSQQGGTEAFF. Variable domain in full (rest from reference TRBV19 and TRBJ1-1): DGGITQSPKYLFRKEGQNVTLSCEQNLNHDAMYWYRQDPGQGLRLIYYSQIVNDFQKGDIAEGYSVSREKKESFPLTVTSAQKNPTAFYLCASSQQGGTEAFFGQGTRLTVV.

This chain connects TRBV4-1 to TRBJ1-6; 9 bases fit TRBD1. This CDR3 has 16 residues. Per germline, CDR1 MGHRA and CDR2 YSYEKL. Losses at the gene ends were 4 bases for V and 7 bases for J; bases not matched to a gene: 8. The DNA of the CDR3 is TGCGCCAGCAGCCGGCGTTGGGGACAGGGCAATTCACCCCTCCACTTT. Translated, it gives CASSRRWGQGNSPLHF.

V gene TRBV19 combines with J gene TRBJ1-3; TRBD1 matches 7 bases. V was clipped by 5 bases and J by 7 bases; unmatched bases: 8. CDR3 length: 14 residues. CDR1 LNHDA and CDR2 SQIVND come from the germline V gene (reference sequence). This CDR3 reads CASSPGQVGNTIYF. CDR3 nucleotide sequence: TGTGCCAGTAGTCCTGGACAGGTTGGGAACACCATATATTTT.

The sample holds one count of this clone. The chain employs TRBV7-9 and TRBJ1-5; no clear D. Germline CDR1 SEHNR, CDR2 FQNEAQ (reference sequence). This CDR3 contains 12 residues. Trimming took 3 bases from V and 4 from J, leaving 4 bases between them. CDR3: CASSLSNQPQHF. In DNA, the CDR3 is TGTGCCAGCAGCTTGTCGAATCAGCCCCAGCATTTT. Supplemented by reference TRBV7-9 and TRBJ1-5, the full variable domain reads DTGVSQNPRHKITKRGQNVTFRCDPISEHNRLYWYRQTLGQGPEFLTYFQNEAQLEKSRLLSDRFSAERPKGSFSTLEIQRTEQGDSAMYLCASSLSNQPQHFGDGTRLSIL.

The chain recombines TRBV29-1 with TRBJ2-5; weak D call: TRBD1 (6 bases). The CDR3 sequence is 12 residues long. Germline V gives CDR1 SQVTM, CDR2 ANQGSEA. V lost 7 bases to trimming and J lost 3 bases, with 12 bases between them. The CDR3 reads CSAARTEETQYF. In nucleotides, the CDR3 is TGCAGCGCAGCACGGACAGAAGAGACCCAGTACTTC.

The CDR3 spells CASSSGRVYNEQFF. CDR3 in DNA: TGTGCCAGCAGCTCTGGGAGGGTTTACAATGAGCAGTTCTTC. The V call is TRBV7-2, the J call TRBJ2-1; 7 positions match TRBD2. With 4 bases clipped from V and 4 bases from J, the junction kept 4 bases outside the gene matches. Germline V gene sequence: CDR1 SGHTA, CDR2 FQGNSA. The CDR3 covers 14 residues.

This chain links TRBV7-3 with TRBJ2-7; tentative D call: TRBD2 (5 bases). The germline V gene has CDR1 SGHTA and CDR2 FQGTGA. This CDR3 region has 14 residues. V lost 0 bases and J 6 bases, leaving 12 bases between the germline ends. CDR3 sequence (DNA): TGTGCCAGCAGCTTAACTAAGGACTCCGGCGAGCAGTACTTC. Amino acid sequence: CASSLTKDSGEQYF.

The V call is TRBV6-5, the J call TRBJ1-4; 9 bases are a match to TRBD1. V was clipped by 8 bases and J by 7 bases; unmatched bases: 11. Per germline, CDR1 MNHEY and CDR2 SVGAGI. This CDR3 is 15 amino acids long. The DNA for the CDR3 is TGTGCCAGCGGGAGGGACGGGACAGGGACTGAAAAACTGTTTTTT. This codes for CASGRDGTGTEKLFF.

The CDR3 reads CASSLLPWGGNEQFF. The CDR3, as DNA: TGTGCCAGCAGTCTATTACCCTGGGGGGGCAATGAGCAGTTCTTC. The chain employs TRBV11-2 and TRBJ2-1, with TRBD2 matching over 7 bases. Germline assignment: CDR1 SGHAT and CDR2 FQNNGV. The CDR3 is 15 residues long. V lost 6 bases and J lost 6; bases outside the gene matches: 11.